Each of the 9 T cell receptor beta chains below was sequenced from the same sample in a study of tumor-infiltrating lymphocytes in primary liver carcinoma. A constant-region primer served to make TCR beta cDNA from around 500 ng total RNA. ARM-PCR, slightly modified, supplied the TCR beta libraries through three nested multiplex PCR rounds. The first two PCR rounds used TRBV1-TRBV30 primers with a Cbeta primer, 9 to 10 cycles each. TCRdb re-derived calls from the multiplex PCR reads in MiXCR, one entry per CDR3 protein. This sample yields 250,000 to 400,000 distinct CDR3 sequences, of which 60% to 80% are seen a single time; more than 8.5% belongs to the top ten. Blood RNA came from unsorted whole blood; germline DNA was also extracted. The sample was peripheral blood. These receptors came from a middle-aged man with primary liver carcinoma and hepatitis B virus infection.

Regarding this clonotype: One end of the junction varies from germline; a read error may be responsible. The chain couples TRBV4-1 to TRBJ2-7; D could derive from TRBD1 or TRBD2 (5 bases each). The CDR3 contains 15 residues. Germline CDR1 MGHRA, CDR2 YSYEKL. CDR3 sequence (DNA): TGCTCCAGTAGCCAAGTCCCCGGGGCAAGGCGGGAGCAGTACTTC. Translated, it gives CSSSQVPGARREQYF.

This clonotype was observed a handful of times. Written as DNA, the CDR3 is TGTGCCAGCAGTTCCTCCTCCGGGACAGGGGGTATCTACGAGCAGTACTTC. It specifies CASSSSSGTGGIYEQYF. The rearrangement joins TRBV28 to TRBJ2-7, with 11 positions matching TRBD1. CDR1 is MDHEN, CDR2 SYDVKM, per germline. V shed 4 bases, J shed 3 bases, and the junction held 11 bases outside the gene matches. The CDR3 totals 17 residues.

The sample holds one count of this clonotype. One junction end does not reproduce the germline sequence, and a read error may be involved. The chain uses TRBV11-2 and TRBJ1-6, with TRBD1 matching over 7 bases. Germline V gene sequence: CDR1 SGHAT, CDR2 FQNNGV. The CDR3 covers 15 residues. The CDR3 DNA is TGTGCCGGCAGCCGAACAGGGGTGGCTAATTCACCCCTCCACTTT. Its protein product is CAGSRTGVANSPLHF. The full variable domain, in which reference TRBV11-2 and TRBJ1-6 provide the parts outside the CDR3, is EAGVAQSPRYKIIEKRQSVAFWCNPISGHATLYWYQQILGQGPKLLIQFQNNGVVDDSQLPKDRFSAERLKGVDSTLKIQPAKLEDSAVYLCAGSRTGVANSPLHFGNGTRLTVT.

The V gene is TRBV24-1, the J gene TRBJ2-2, with 7 bases matching TRBD1. Germline values: CDR1 KGHDR, CDR2 SFDVKD. There are 13 residues in the CDR3. V was pared by 9 bases and J by 3 bases, with 3 bases of the junction left unmatched. The CDR3 DNA reads as TGTGCCACCCGGGACAGTTACACCGGGGAGCTGTTTTTT. Its translation: CATRDSYTGELFF.

The V call is TRBV30, the J call TRBJ1-3, with D uncertain. Germline assignment: CDR1 GTSNPN and CDR2 SVGIG (reference sequence). The CDR3 totals 13 residues. Trimming pared 2 bases from V and 4 bases from J, leaving 9 bases between. The CDR3 protein is CAWSLGLGNTIYF. CDR3 sequence (DNA): TGTGCCTGGAGTTTAGGGCTCGGAAACACCATATATTTT.

A word on this clonotype: A much larger clonotype is one base distant, so this may be a read error. This chain joins TRBV5-6 and TRBJ1-4; D is uncertain. Trimming took 2 bases from V and 2 from J, leaving 10 bases between them. This CDR3 region has 15 residues. Per the germline V gene, CDR1 is SGHDT and CDR2 is YYEEEE. CDR3 nucleotide sequence: TGTGCCAGCAGCTTCTATTGGAGTACTAATGAAAAACTGTTTTTT. Its translation: CASSFYWSTNEKLFF.

A remark on this clonotype: A read error may produce the germline difference seen at one junction end. The V call is TRBV4-3, the J call TRBJ2-1, with no clear D. The length of the CDR3 is 14 residues. Germline lookup yields CDR1 LGHNA and CDR2 YSLEER. The CDR3 loop reads CASSQGPTYNKQLF. CDR3 nucleotides: TGCGCCAGCAGCCAAGGGCCTACCTACAATAAGCAGTTATTC.

The CDR3 DNA reads TGCGCCAGCAGCTTGGATTGGGCCAACTACGAGCAGTACTTC. Its translation: CASSLDWANYEQYF. The rearrangement joins TRBV5-1 to TRBJ2-7; D is undetermined. Trimming removed 0 bases at V and 3 bases at J, with 10 bases between. The CDR3 spans 14 residues. The germline V gene encodes CDR1 SGHRS and CDR2 YFSETQ.

The chain combines TRBV5-6 with TRBJ2-1; 7 bases match TRBD2. Per germline, CDR1 SGHDT and CDR2 YYEEEE. The CDR3 contains 17 residues. V lost 2 bases to trimming and J lost 3 bases; unmatched junction nucleotides: 11. The CDR3 DNA reads as TGTGCCAGCAGCTTTGATAGAGGGCTAGCGGTCTACAATGAGCAGTTCTTC. This translates into CASSFDRGLAVYNEQFF.